This T cell receptor beta chain originates from a study of regulatory T cells in long-lasting Graves disease. Researchers made TCR beta libraries by using iRepertoire HTBI primers and running Arm-PCR on CDR3 regions. Using its own MiXCR run on the multiplex PCR reads, TCRdb lists one record per CDR3 protein. The table shows 350,000 to 450,000 distinct CDR3 sequences, with just under 15% occurring only once. Described time point: newly diagnosed GD, antithyroid drugs for less than 3 months. PBMCs provided the RNA from which the TCR library was made. American Thyroid Association guidelines defined Graves' disease diagnosis. This clonotype was seen repeatedly, ten times or more. Antigen specificity is unknown. This CDR3 has 14 amino acids. In germline, CDR1 is MNHNS, CDR2 SASEGT. V was clipped by 7 bases and J by 4 bases; unmatched bases: 9. General study findings and limits: Among the persistent patients, 2,500 to 3,000 public clonotypes were shared, more than the 950 to 1,000 shared among new patients.

This same sample was also part of a study on T cells in Graves' hyperthyroidism and ophthalmopathy. As reported in that work: With a duration under 2 months, the hyperthyroidism was newly diagnosed in patients aged 18 to 65. A set of HTBI primers served as the primers for a first-round RT-PCR of the TCR CDR3.

The chain has TRBV6-1 and TRBJ2-5; 7 bases match TRBD2. Sequenced here: peripheral blood mononuclear cells (PBMCs), sampled at new diagnosis, from a patient treated with antithyroid drugs. This receptor was identified in a woman aged 25 to 45 with Graves disease. CDR3: CASTGLLAGETQYF. The CDR3 region has the DNA TGTGCCAGCACCGGACTATTAGCGGGAGAGACCCAGTACTTC.